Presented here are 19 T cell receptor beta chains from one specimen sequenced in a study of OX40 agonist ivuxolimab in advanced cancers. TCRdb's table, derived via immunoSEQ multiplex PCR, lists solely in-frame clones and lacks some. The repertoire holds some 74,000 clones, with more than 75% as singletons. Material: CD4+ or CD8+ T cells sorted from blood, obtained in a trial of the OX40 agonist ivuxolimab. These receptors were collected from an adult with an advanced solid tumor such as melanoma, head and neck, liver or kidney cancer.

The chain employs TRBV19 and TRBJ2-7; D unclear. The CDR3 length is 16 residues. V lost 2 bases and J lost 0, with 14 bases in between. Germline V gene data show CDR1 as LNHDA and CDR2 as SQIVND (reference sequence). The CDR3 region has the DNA TGTGCCAGTAGTATATCGGGCGCAGGCCCCTCCTACGAGCAGTACTTC. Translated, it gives CASSISGAGPSYEQYF.

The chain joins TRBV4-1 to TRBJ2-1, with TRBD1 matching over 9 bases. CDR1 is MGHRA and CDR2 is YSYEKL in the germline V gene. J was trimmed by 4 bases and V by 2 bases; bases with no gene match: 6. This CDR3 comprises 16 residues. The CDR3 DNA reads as TGCGCCAGCAGCCAATCAGAACAGGGGGCTTACAATGAGCAGTTCTTC. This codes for CASSQSEQGAYNEQFF.

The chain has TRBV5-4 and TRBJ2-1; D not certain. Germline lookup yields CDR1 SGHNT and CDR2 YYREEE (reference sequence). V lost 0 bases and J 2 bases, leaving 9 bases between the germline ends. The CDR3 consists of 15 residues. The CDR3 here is CASSLAAATYNEQFF. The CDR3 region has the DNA TGTGCCAGCAGCTTGGCCGCGGCCACCTACAATGAGCAGTTCTTC.

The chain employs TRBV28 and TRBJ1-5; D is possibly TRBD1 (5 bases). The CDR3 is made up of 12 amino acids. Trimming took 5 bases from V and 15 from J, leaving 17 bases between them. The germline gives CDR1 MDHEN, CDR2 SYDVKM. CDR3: CASSPLTGAAHF. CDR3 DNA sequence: TGTGCCAGCAGTCCCCTAACCGGGGCAGCGCATTTT.

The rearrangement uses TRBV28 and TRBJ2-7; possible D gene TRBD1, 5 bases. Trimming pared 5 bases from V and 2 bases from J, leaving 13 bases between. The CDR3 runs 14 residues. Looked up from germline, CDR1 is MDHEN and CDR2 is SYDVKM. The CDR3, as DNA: TGTGCCAGCAGTGGGATTTGGGGCACCTACGAGCAGTACTTC. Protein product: CASSGIWGTYEQYF.

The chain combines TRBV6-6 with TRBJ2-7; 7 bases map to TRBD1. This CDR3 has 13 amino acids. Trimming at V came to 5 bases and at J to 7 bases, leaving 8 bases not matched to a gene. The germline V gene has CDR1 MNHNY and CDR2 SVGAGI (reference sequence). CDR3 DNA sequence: TGTGCCAGCAGTCCCGGGGACAGTAGGGAGCAGTACTTC. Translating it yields CASSPGDSREQYF.

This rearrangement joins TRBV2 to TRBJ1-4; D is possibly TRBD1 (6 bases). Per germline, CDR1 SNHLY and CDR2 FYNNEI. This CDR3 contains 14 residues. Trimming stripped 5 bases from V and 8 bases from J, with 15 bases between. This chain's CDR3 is CASSRGGVQEKLFF. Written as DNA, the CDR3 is TGTGCCAGCAGTAGAGGGGGGGTTCAGGAAAAACTGTTTTTT.

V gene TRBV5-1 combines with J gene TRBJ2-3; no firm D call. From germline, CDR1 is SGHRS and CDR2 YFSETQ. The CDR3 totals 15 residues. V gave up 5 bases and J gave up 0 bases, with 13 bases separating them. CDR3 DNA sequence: TGCGCCAGCAGTTCTACATCCCCTAGCACAGATACGCAGTATTTT. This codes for CASSSTSPSTDTQYF. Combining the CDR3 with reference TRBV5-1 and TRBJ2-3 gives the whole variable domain KAGVTQTPRYLIKTRGQQVTLSCSPISGHRSVSWYQQTPGQGLQFLFEYFSETQRNKGNFPGRFSGRQFSNSRSEMNVSTLELGDSALYLCASSSTSPSTDTQYFGPGTRLTVL.

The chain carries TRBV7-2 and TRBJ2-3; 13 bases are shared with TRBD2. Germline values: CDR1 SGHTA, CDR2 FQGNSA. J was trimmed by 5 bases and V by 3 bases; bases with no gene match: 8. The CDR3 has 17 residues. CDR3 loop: CASSFLGTSGVGDTQYF. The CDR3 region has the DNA TGTGCCAGCAGCTTCCTAGGGACTAGCGGGGTTGGAGATACGCAGTATTTT.

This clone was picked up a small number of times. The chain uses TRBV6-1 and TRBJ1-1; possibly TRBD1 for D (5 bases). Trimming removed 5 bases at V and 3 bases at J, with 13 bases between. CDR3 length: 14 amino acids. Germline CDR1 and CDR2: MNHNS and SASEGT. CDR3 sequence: CASSKSGTDTEAFF. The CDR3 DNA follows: TGTGCCAGCAGTAAAAGCGGGACGGACACTGAAGCTTTCTTT.

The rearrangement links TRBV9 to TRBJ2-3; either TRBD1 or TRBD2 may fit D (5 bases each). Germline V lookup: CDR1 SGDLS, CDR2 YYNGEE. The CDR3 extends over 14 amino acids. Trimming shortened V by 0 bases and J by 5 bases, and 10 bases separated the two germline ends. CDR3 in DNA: TGTGCCAGCAGCGTAGGAGGGACCCTAGATACGCAGTATTTT. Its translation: CASSVGGTLDTQYF.

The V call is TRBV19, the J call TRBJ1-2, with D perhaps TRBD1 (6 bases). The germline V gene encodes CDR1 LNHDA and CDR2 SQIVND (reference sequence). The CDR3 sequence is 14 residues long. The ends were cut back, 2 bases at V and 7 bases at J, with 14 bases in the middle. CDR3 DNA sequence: TGTGCCAGTAGTATAATAGGGGGGCTGCGTGGCTACACCTTC. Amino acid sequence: CASSIIGGLRGYTF.

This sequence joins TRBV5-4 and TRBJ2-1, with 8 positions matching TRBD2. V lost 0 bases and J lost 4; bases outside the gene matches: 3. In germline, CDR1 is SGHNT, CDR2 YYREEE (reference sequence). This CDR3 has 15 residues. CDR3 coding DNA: TGTGCCAGCAGCTTGGGCGGGGGGCTATACAATGAGCAGTTCTTC. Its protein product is CASSLGGGLYNEQFF.

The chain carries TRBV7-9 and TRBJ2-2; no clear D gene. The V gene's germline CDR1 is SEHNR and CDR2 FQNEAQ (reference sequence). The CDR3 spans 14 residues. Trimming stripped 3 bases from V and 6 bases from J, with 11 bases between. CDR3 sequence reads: CASSLPLGSGELFF. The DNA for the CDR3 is TGTGCCAGCAGCTTGCCACTGGGGTCCGGGGAGCTGTTTTTT.

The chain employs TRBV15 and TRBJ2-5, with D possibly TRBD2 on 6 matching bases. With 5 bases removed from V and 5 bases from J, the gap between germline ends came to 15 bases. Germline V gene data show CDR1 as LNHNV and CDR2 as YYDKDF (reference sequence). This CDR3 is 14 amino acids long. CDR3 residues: CATSARGDGETQYF. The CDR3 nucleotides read TGTGCCACCAGCGCCCGCGGGGACGGGGAGACCCAGTACTTC.

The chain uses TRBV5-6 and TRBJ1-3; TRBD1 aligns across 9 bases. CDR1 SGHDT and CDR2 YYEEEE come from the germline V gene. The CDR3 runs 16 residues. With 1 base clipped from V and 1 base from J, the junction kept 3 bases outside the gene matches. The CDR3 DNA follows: TGTGCCAGCAGCTTGAGACAGGGGGGATCTGGAAACACCATATATTTT. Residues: CASSLRQGGSGNTIYF.

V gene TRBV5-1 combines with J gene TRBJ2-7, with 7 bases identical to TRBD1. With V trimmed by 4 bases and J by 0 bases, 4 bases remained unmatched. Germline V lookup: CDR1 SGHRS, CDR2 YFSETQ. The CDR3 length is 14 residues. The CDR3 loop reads CASSPRDSSYEQYF. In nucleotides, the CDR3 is TGCGCCAGCAGCCCCCGGGACAGCTCCTACGAGCAGTACTTC.

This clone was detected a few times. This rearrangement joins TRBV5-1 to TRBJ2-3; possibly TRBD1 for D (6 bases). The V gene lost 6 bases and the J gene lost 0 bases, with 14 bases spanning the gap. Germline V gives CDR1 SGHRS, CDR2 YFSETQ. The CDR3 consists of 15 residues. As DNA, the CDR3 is TGCGCCAGCACTGCACAGGGAGCTAGCACAGATACGCAGTATTTT. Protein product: CASTAQGASTDTQYF.

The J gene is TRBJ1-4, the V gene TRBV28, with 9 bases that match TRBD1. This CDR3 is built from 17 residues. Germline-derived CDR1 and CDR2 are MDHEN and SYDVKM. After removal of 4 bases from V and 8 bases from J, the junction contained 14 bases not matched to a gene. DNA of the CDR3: TGTGCCAGCAGTTCCGGACAGGGGAGTTGGCTGGGAGAAAAACTGTTTTTT. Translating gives CASSSGQGSWLGEKLFF.